This entry features one T cell receptor beta chain sequence. Its specificity is not known. Every isolated RNA sample was fully reverse transcribed, so sequencing captured expressed TCRB transcripts. Assay: immunoSEQ multiplex PCR; the TCRdb copy retains only in-frame clones and omits some. The sample lists almost 250,000 clones, roughly 13% occurring once. V lost 2 bases and J 7 bases, leaving 12 bases between the germline ends. Germline loops: CDR1 KGHSH, CDR2 LQKENI. There are 13 residues in the CDR3. Sorting gave populations that all exceeded 95% purity. The sample is drawn from a study of beta chain features in type 1 diabetes. Across the study: Healthy donors and patients showed comparable age, gender and cell yields.

Broader study findings: Reduced insertions and increased deletions marked VDJ junctions in type 1 diabetes patients.

V and J are TRBV18 and TRBJ2-7; weak D call: TRBD2 (5 bases). Material for sequencing was naive CD4+ T cells from blood. This sequence originates from a woman aged 40 to 50 in good health. CDR3 in amino acids: CASSPSGWREQYF. CDR3 nucleotides: TGTGCCAGCTCACCATCGGGGTGGCGAGAGCAGTACTTC.